The 14 T cell receptor beta chains reported below all come from one sample, sequenced in a study of blood T cell repertoires in COVID-19. Assay: immunoSEQ multiplex PCR; the TCRdb copy retains only in-frame clones and omits some. The sample records 90,000 to 150,000 clones, roughly three quarters being singletons. The sequenced sample consisted of peripheral blood. These receptors were taken from a woman aged 80 or older with acute or convalescent COVID-19.

The J gene is TRBJ1-4, the V gene TRBV30; the D gene is possibly TRBD1 (6 bases). In germline, CDR1 is GTSNPN, CDR2 SVGIG (reference sequence). Deletions cut 6 bases from V and 8 bases from J, with 19 bases between. There are 14 residues in the CDR3. CDR3 loop: CACTGTVFYEKLFF. The CDR3 DNA sequence: TGTGCCTGCACAGGGACCGTCTTCTACGAAAAACTGTTTTTT.

This chain links TRBV19 with TRBJ1-5, with D uncertain. The V end lost 2 bases, the J end lost 0 bases, and 14 bases lay between the germline ends. The CDR3 has 17 residues. Germline CDR1 and CDR2: LNHDA and SQIVND (reference sequence). CDR3 loop: CASSIIRGEDSNQPQHF. In DNA form, the CDR3 reads TGTGCCAGTAGTATAATACGGGGTGAGGATAGCAATCAGCCCCAGCATTTT.

The chain joins TRBV5-1 to TRBJ1-3; 8 bases are a match to TRBD1. The CDR3 has 15 amino acids. The germline V gene has CDR1 SGHRS and CDR2 YFSETQ. The V and J ends lost 2 bases and 4 bases, in that order; junction bases with no gene match: 5. As DNA, the CDR3 is TGCGCCAGCAGCTTTCAGGGGGCTAGGGGAAACACCATATATTTT. It codes for CASSFQGARGNTIYF.

The rearrangement links TRBV5-8 to TRBJ1-1; the D is unclear. In germline, CDR1 is SGHTS, CDR2 YDEGEE. Trimming removed 1 base at V and 2 bases at J, with 9 bases between. CDR3 length equals 14 residues. The CDR3 spells CASSLLQINTEAFF. The CDR3, as DNA: TGTGCCAGCAGCTTGTTACAGATTAACACTGAAGCTTTCTTT.

The chain joins TRBV4-3 to TRBJ1-1, with D possibly matching TRBD1 (6 bases). V was cut by 0 bases and J by 1 base, with 9 bases left in between. This CDR3 is built from 15 residues. Per germline, CDR1 LGHNA and CDR2 YSLEER. The CDR3 DNA reads as TGCGCCAGCAGCCAAGATCACAGGGAGAACACTGAAGCTTTCTTT. Its translation is CASSQDHRENTEAFF.

The chain is built from TRBV5-1 and TRBJ1-1; D is possibly TRBD1 (6 bases). Trimming took 4 bases from V and 1 from J, leaving 14 bases between them. The germline V gene encodes CDR1 SGHRS and CDR2 YFSETQ. The CDR3 contains 15 residues. Here the CDR3 DNA reads TGCGCCAGCAGCCGGACAGCCGGGACGAACACTGAAGCTTTCTTT. Amino acids: CASSRTAGTNTEAFF.

The chain has TRBV5-6 and TRBJ2-5; 8 bases map to TRBD2. Unmatched junction bases numbered 2, after V lost 4 bases and J lost 9 bases. CDR1 and CDR2 from the germline V gene are SGHDT and YYEEEE. This CDR3 comprises 11 residues. The CDR3, as DNA: TGTGCCAGCAGCCGGACTAGCCCCCAGTACTTC. This gives the protein CASSRTSPQYF.

The chain carries TRBV11-2 and TRBJ2-2, with D uncertain. V was clipped by 5 bases and J by 4 bases, with 5 bases between them. Germline V gene sequence: CDR1 SGHAT, CDR2 FQNNGV. The CDR3 totals 12 residues. This chain's CDR3 is CASSRPTGELFF. In DNA form, the CDR3 reads TGTGCCAGCAGCCGTCCCACCGGGGAGCTGTTTTTT.

The J gene is TRBJ2-7, the V gene TRBV4-3; D is perhaps TRBD1 (5 bases). Trimming took 0 bases from V and 2 from J, leaving 14 bases between them. This CDR3 has 16 amino acids. Germline V gene data show CDR1 as LGHNA and CDR2 as YSLEER. As DNA, the CDR3 is TGCGCCAGCAGCCAAGATTCGGACACTGGCACCTACGAGCAGTACTTC. Protein: CASSQDSDTGTYEQYF.

V gene TRBV19 combines with J gene TRBJ1-1; 9 bases match TRBD1. The CDR3 runs to 12 residues. The junction had 6 bases not matched to a gene; V was cut back by 6 bases and J by 10 bases. The germline gives CDR1 LNHDA, CDR2 SQIVND (reference sequence). The DNA of the CDR3 is TGTGCCAGTAGCCAACGGACAGGGGCAGCTTTCTTT. Translation: CASSQRTGAAFF.

About this clone itself: The germline gene is not matched at one end of the junction; a read error may be the cause. The gene calls are TRBV7-7 and TRBJ1-4; D is perhaps TRBD1 (5 bases). Per germline, CDR1 SSHAT and CDR2 FNYEAQ (reference sequence). The CDR3 totals 15 residues. CDR3 sequence reads: CASSLAPGTREKLFF. The CDR3 coding sequence is TGTGCTAGCAGCTTAGCGCCCGGGACTAGGGAAAAACTGTTTTTT. The whole variable domain, filled in from reference TRBV7-7 and TRBJ1-4, reads GAGVSQSPRYKVTKRGQDVTLRCDPISSHATLYWYQQALGQGPEFLTYFNYEAQPDKSGLPSDRFSAERPEGSISTLTIQRTEQRDSAMYRCASSLAPGTREKLFFGSGTQLSVL.

V usage is TRBV6-2 or TRBV6-3 and J usage is TRBJ1-4, with a tentative D call TRBD1 (5 bases). This CDR3 is 15 amino acids long. Germline V gene lookup returns CDR1 MNHEY and CDR2 SVGEGT. Trimming cost V 5 bases and J 3 bases, with 13 bases left between them. The CDR3, as DNA: TGTGCCAGCAGTCCAGGGCAAAAGGCTAATGAAAAACTGTTTTTT. Protein sequence: CASSPGQKANEKLFF.

The J gene is TRBJ2-1, the V gene TRBV5-1; 10 bases line up with TRBD1. Losses at the gene ends were 7 bases for V and 4 bases for J; bases not matched to a gene: 17. The V gene's germline CDR1 is SGHRS and CDR2 YFSETQ. The CDR3 is 18 amino acids. In DNA, the CDR3 is TGCGCCAGCTCCATCCTGGCCCCGGGACAGGGGATTTACAATGAGCAGTTCTTC. Its protein is CASSILAPGQGIYNEQFF.

V is TRBV9 and J is TRBJ1-1; unclear D gene. This CDR3 contains 14 residues. V was clipped by 0 bases and J by 4 bases, with 10 bases between them. Germline V gene data show CDR1 as SGDLS and CDR2 as YYNGEE. The CDR3 sequence: CASSVEMRSTEAFF. The CDR3, as DNA: TGTGCCAGCAGCGTAGAAATGCGGTCCACTGAAGCTTTCTTT. Full variable domain (missing parts from reference TRBV9 and TRBJ1-1): DSGVTQTPKHLITATGQRVTLRCSPRSGDLSVYWYQQSLDQGLQFLIQYYNGEERAKGNILERFSAQQFPDLHSELNLSSLELGDSALYFCASSVEMRSTEAFFGQGTRLTVV.